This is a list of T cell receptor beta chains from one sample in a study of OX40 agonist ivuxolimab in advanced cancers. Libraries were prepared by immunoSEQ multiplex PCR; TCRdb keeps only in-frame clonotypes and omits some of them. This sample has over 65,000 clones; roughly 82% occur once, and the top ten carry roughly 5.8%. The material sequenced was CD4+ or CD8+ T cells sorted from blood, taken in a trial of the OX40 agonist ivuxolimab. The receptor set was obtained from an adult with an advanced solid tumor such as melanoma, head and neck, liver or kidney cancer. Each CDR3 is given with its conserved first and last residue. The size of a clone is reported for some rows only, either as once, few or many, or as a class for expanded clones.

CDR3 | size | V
CASSEWENTEAFF | . | TRBV25-1
CASSQTLYLAQYF | . | TRBV14
CASSSVRLHEQYF | . | TRBV27
CASTPTVSRDTQYF | . | TRBV27
CASSLQASSGSTDTQYF | . | TRBV7-3
CASSTRTGRSGNTIYF | many | TRBV28
CASSGGLGSYNEQFF | . | TRBV7-3
CASRPYPLLGNEQFF | few | TRBV27
CASSTREPRSGANVLTF | . | TRBV7-2
CASSLGPGWTGGRFTDTQYF | . | TRBV27
CASSLNLQSTLHF | . | TRBV5-1
CASSPPLDNEQFF | . | TRBV5-1
CATTGSGRGTDTQYF | . | TRBV19
CASRPGPGSLEQFF | . | TRBV19
CAWSPGSNQPQHF | . | TRBV30
CASRQTGRNSPLHF | . | TRBV6-5
CSVQVGGRLETQYF | . | TRBV29-1
CASSLSKSSAQYF | once | TRBV27
CATSKTGGTNTGELFF | . | TRBV6-6
CASSLDRAGRAKNIQYF | . | TRBV7-2
CASSYSQNQPQHF | . | TRBV6-6
CASSAGLNTEAFF | . | TRBV19
CASSNAGGYEQYF | . | TRBV19
CASSFKGRADTQYF | . | TRBV28
CASSETTGAWGTGELFF | few | TRBV25-1
CASSLSGAPNNEQFF | once | TRBV7-2
CASSGGLYYKDTQYF | . | TRBV27
CASSVGWGFAGELFF | . | TRBV9
CAISESIGVREAFF | . | TRBV10-3
CASSLGVGANYGYTF | . | TRBV13
CAWSVLATNEKLFF | . | TRBV30
CASITGPLSHQPQHF | . | TRBV6-1
CASSVGWGREETQYF | . | TRBV9
CASSLGTAFTDTQYF | . | TRBV5-4
CASSFGQEAFF | . | TRBV7-6
CASSLNRRDTQYF | . | TRBV27
CASEGWSRPGAFF | . | TRBV25-1
CASSFADGLLNEKLFF | . | TRBV28
CASSLAGSGTEAFF | . | TRBV7-9
CASRFRTSGSYNEQFF | . | TRBV5-6
CASSMTGVPGELFF | . | TRBV6-6
CASEERGNTEAFF | . | TRBV4-2
CASSLGGQGKSPLHF | . | TRBV13